The source of this T cell receptor beta chain is a study of regulatory T cells in long-lasting Graves disease. This clonotype has a handful of counts. The time point was: newly diagnosed GD, antithyroid drugs for less than 3 months. PBMC-derived RNA was used for the TCR library. The CDR3 spans 15 residues. Germline CDR1 reads LGHDT; CDR2 reads YNNKEL (reference sequence). Losses at the gene ends were 1 base for V and 2 bases for J; bases not matched to a gene: 1. The TCR beta library used iRepertoire HTBI primers with Arm-PCR amplification of CDR3. TCRdb reprocessed the multiplex PCR reads via MiXCR and lists one record per CDR3 protein. Of fewer than 550,000 distinct CDR3 sequences listed, 16% are singletons. These same data were also listed under a study on T cells in Graves' hyperthyroidism and ophthalmopathy.

The sequence derives from a woman between 18 and 29 years old with Graves disease. The chain links TRBV3-1 to TRBJ1-3; 8 bases align to TRBD1. The starting material was peripheral blood mononuclear cells (PBMCs), obtained at new diagnosis, from a patient treated with antithyroid drugs. The DNA of the CDR3 is TGTGCCAGCAGCCAAGGGACAGGGACTGGAAACACCATATATTTT. As protein: CASSQGTGTGNTIYF.